A single sample is the source of the 32 T cell receptor beta chains below, sequenced in a study of CD8 T cells in ankylosing spondylitis. TCRdb reprocessed the 5' RACE reads with MiXCR, giving one entry per CDR3 protein. The sample holds approximately 150,000 distinct CDR3 sequences, roughly 34% seen once. Sequenced sample: synovial fluid, either unsorted or a sorted T cell fraction (not recorded which). The origin of the receptors is a male donor with ankylosing spondylitis.

This clonotype has a handful of counts. This sequence joins TRBV20-1 and TRBJ1-1; D is possibly TRBD1 (6 bases). The CDR3 consists of 12 residues. Germline lookup yields CDR1 DFQATT and CDR2 SNEGSKA (reference sequence). V gave up 1 base and J gave up 3 bases, with 6 bases separating them. The CDR3 nucleotides are TGCAGTGCTAGAGGGGGGCACACTGAAGCTTTCTTT. Its protein product is CSARGGHTEAFF.

This clonotype was detected ten times or more. The V and J genes are TRBV12-3 or TRBV12-4 and TRBJ2-3; TRBD1 aligns across 9 bases. CDR3 size: 14 residues. V gave up 5 bases and J gave up 9 bases; unmatched junction bases: 9. The CDR3 coding sequence is TGTGCCAGCAGTCGTCGGGACAGGGTAGGGACGCAGTATTTT. It encodes CASSRRDRVGTQYF.

The chain joins TRBV7-2 to TRBJ2-1; D is tentatively TRBD1 or TRBD2 (5 bases each). The CDR3 is 16 amino acids. The V end was cut by 1 base, the J end by 6 bases, with 16 bases between. Germline lookup yields CDR1 SGHTA and CDR2 FQGNSA. CDR3 sequence reads: CASSLVRQGGSNEQFF. Written as DNA, the CDR3 is TGTGCCAGCAGCTTAGTCCGCCAGGGTGGGAGCAATGAGCAGTTCTTC.

The chain employs TRBV12-3 or TRBV12-4 and TRBJ1-1, with 10 nucleotides matching TRBD1. The CDR3 spans 14 residues. V shed 3 bases, J shed 10 bases, and the junction held 8 bases outside the gene matches. The CDR3 DNA reads TGTGCCAGCAGTTTTGAAGGACAGGGGGGGAGAGCTTTCTTT. Its protein is CASSFEGQGGRAFF.

The V call is TRBV5-1, the J call TRBJ2-4, with D perhaps matching TRBD1 (5 bases). The CDR3 extends over 14 amino acids. Trimming took off 4 bases at V and 1 base at J, with 9 bases between the two ends. Germline lookup yields CDR1 SGHRS and CDR2 YFSETQ. CDR3 DNA sequence: TGCGCCAGCAGCGGCGCAGGGGCCAAAAACATTCAGTACTTC. Protein sequence: CASSGAGAKNIQYF.

The chain uses TRBV28 and TRBJ2-7, with 8 bases fitting TRBD2. The CDR3 has 16 residues. With V trimmed by 3 bases and J by 0 bases, 7 bases remained unmatched. Per germline, CDR1 MDHEN and CDR2 SYDVKM. As DNA, the CDR3 is TGTGCCAGCAGTTTGACGCTAGCGGGTCTCTCCTACGAGCAGTACTTC. This encodes CASSLTLAGLSYEQYF.

J is TRBJ1-6 and V is TRBV20-1; maybe TRBD1 (6 bases). V was clipped by 8 bases and J by 4 bases, with 15 bases between them. CDR1 and CDR2 (germline): DFQATT, SNEGSKA (reference sequence). This CDR3 has 14 residues. As DNA, the CDR3 is TGCAGTTCGACGACAGGCGATTATAATTCACCCCTCCACTTT. It codes for CSSTTGDYNSPLHF.

This rearrangement joins TRBV9 to TRBJ2-5; 10 nucleotides agree with TRBD2. The V gene end was trimmed by 5 bases and the J gene end by 1 base; junction bases not matched to a gene: 5. Germline V gene lookup returns CDR1 SGDLS and CDR2 YYNGEE. This CDR3 contains 15 residues. This CDR3 reads CASSLGLAVQETQYF. The CDR3 DNA reads TGTGCCAGCAGTTTAGGACTAGCGGTCCAAGAGACCCAGTACTTC.

This clonotype was seen repeatedly, ten times or more. This sequence joins TRBV7-6 and TRBJ1-3; D unclear. CDR3 length: 13 amino acids. Trimming shortened V by 2 bases and J by 0 bases, and 2 bases separated the two germline ends. Per the germline V gene, CDR1 is SGHVS and CDR2 is FNYEAQ. The CDR3 region has the DNA TGTGCCAGCAGCTTAAGCTCTGGAAACACCATATATTTT. This translates into CASSLSSGNTIYF.

The genes are TRBV29-1 and TRBJ2-7; 8 bases are shared with TRBD1. V shed 5 bases and J 6 bases; nucleotides not matched to a gene: 9. The CDR3 has 13 residues. CDR1 and CDR2 from the germline V gene are SQVTM and ANQGSEA. CDR3 loop: CSVTTGDVREQYF. The CDR3, as DNA: TGCAGCGTTACGACAGGGGATGTACGCGAGCAGTACTTC.

Ten or more counts support this clonotype. V is TRBV24-1 and J is TRBJ2-3; no definite D call. The CDR3 totals 13 residues. The germline V and J ends were trimmed by 0 bases and 9 bases, with 9 bases remaining between them. Germline V gene sequence: CDR1 KGHDR, CDR2 SFDVKD. DNA of the CDR3: TGTGCCACCAGTGATTTGCTAAAGGGAACGCAGTATTTT. Protein sequence: CATSDLLKGTQYF.

The chain employs TRBV6-1 and TRBJ1-2; 12 bases align to TRBD1. The germline V gene has CDR1 MNHNS and CDR2 SASEGT. The trim removed 6 bases at V and 8 bases at J, leaving 4 bases unmatched. This CDR3 region has 13 residues. This CDR3 reads CASRGQGARGYTF. The DNA for the CDR3 is TGTGCCAGCAGGGGACAGGGGGCGCGGGGCTACACCTTC.

This clonotype was recorded only once. The rearrangement uses TRBV20-1 and TRBJ2-3, with 10 bases fitting TRBD2. J gave up 2 bases and V 8 bases, and 13 bases lay outside the gene matches. CDR1 and CDR2 (germline): DFQATT, SNEGSKA (reference sequence). This CDR3 has 16 residues. In nucleotides, the CDR3 is TGCAGTACCCGACCGAGCGGGGGGGCCGTCACAGATACGCAGTATTTT. It translates to CSTRPSGGAVTDTQYF.

The V gene is TRBV6-2 or TRBV6-3, the J gene TRBJ2-7, with TRBD2 matching over 7 bases. Per the germline V gene, CDR1 is MNHEY and CDR2 is SVGEGT. This CDR3 comprises 12 residues. Unmatched junction bases numbered 5, after V lost 5 bases and J lost 7 bases. CDR3 protein: CASSDPRGEQYF. The DNA for the CDR3 is TGTGCCAGCAGTGACCCGCGGGGGGAGCAGTACTTC.

The genes are TRBV20-1 and TRBJ2-7; 12 nucleotides agree with TRBD2. Germline V gene sequence: CDR1 DFQATT, CDR2 SNEGSKA (reference sequence). V trimming: 3 bases; J trimming: 5 bases; junction bases outside the gene matches: 14. CDR3 size: 17 residues. The CDR3 DNA follows: TGCAGTGCTAGCGGGACTAGCGGGTCCCTGGAGGGTCACGAGCAGTACTTC. Protein product: CSASGTSGSLEGHEQYF.

The rearrangement joins TRBV12-3 or TRBV12-4 to TRBJ1-5; no clear D. V lost 5 bases and J 2 bases, leaving 16 bases between the germline ends. This CDR3 region has 16 residues. This CDR3 is CASSLNAGFGNQPQHF. The CDR3 DNA follows: TGTGCCAGCAGTCTGAACGCGGGTTTCGGCAATCAGCCCCAGCATTTT.

The J gene is TRBJ2-2, the V gene TRBV5-1; weak D call: TRBD1 (5 bases). V was clipped by 6 bases and J by 0 bases, with 12 bases between them. The CDR3 covers 15 residues. Germline values: CDR1 SGHRS, CDR2 YFSETQ. CDR3 residues: CASTKGSANTGELFF. The CDR3 DNA is TGCGCCAGCACCAAGGGGTCAGCGAACACCGGGGAGCTGTTTTTT. Full variable domain (outside the CDR3, taken from reference TRBV5-1 and TRBJ2-2): KAGVTQTPRYLIKTRGQQVTLSCSPISGHRSVSWYQQTPGQGLQFLFEYFSETQRNKGNFPGRFSGRQFSNSRSEMNVSTLELGDSALYLCASTKGSANTGELFFGEGSRLTVL.

The sample holds a few counts of this clonotype. The gene calls are TRBV7-6 and TRBJ2-1; 9 bases fit TRBD2. Per the germline V gene, CDR1 is SGHVS and CDR2 is FNYEAQ. V lost 6 bases, J lost 11 bases, and 2 bases stayed unmatched. This CDR3 is built from 11 residues. CDR3 amino acids: CASRTSGQQFF. The CDR3 nucleotides are TGTGCCAGCAGGACTAGCGGACAGCAGTTCTTC.

The V and J genes are TRBV20-1 and TRBJ1-1; D remains unclear. This CDR3 comprises 14 residues. Trimming stripped 1 base from V and 2 bases from J, with 11 bases between. Germline V gene sequence: CDR1 DFQATT, CDR2 SNEGSKA (reference sequence). For the CDR3, the DNA is TGCAGTGCTAGAGGGGGAGCCTTCAACACTGAAGCTTTCTTT. Amino acid sequence: CSARGGAFNTEAFF.

The chain links TRBV6-5 to TRBJ1-4, with D maybe TRBD1 (6 bases). The CDR3 consists of 15 residues. CDR1 MNHEY and CDR2 SVGAGI come from the germline V gene. V lost 2 bases and J 4 bases, leaving 11 bases between the germline ends. The CDR3: CASSYGGTGNEKLFF. The CDR3 nucleotides are TGTGCCAGCAGTTACGGGGGCACGGGTAATGAAAAACTGTTTTTT.

This clonotype was counted a few times. The chain uses TRBV12-3 or TRBV12-4 and TRBJ1-3; D is ambiguous. This CDR3 spans 16 amino acids. With 2 bases removed from V and 2 bases from J, the gap between germline ends came to 13 bases. In DNA form, the CDR3 reads TGTGCCAGCAGTTTAAGGTGGGGTAATGCTGGAAACACCATATATTTT. Translation gives CASSLRWGNAGNTIYF.

The chain links TRBV11-2 to TRBJ1-2, with 9 bases aligning to TRBD1. This CDR3 has 14 amino acids. Germline CDR1 reads SGHAT; CDR2 reads FQNNGV. With 5 bases clipped from V and 7 bases from J, the junction kept 8 bases outside the gene matches. CDR3: CASSRTGDGSGYTF. Written as DNA, the CDR3 is TGTGCCAGCAGCCGGACAGGGGATGGTTCTGGCTACACCTTC.

The chain combines TRBV24-1 with TRBJ2-1, with D perhaps matching TRBD1 or TRBD2 (5 bases each). CDR1 and CDR2 (germline): KGHDR, SFDVKD. Trimming shortened V by 3 bases and J by 8 bases, and 19 bases separated the two germline ends. There are 16 residues in the CDR3. CDR3 amino acids: CATSDGDGSVGDEQFF. CDR3 nucleotide sequence: TGTGCCACCAGTGATGGGGACGGATCCGTCGGGGATGAGCAGTTCTTC.

V gene TRBV9 combines with J gene TRBJ2-3; perhaps TRBD2 as D (6 bases). CDR1 and CDR2 (germline): SGDLS, YYNGEE. V was trimmed by 1 base and J by 5 bases, leaving 14 bases between them. The CDR3 spans 15 residues. CDR3: CASSVLPPGEDTQYF. Here the CDR3 DNA reads TGTGCCAGCAGCGTACTCCCACCGGGAGAAGATACGCAGTATTTT.

The chain carries TRBV20-1 and TRBJ2-1; a weak D match, TRBD2 (6 bases). With 1 base removed from V and 3 bases from J, the gap between germline ends came to 13 bases. CDR1 is DFQATT and CDR2 is SNEGSKA in the germline V gene (reference sequence). This CDR3 contains 15 residues. The CDR3: CSARARREYYNEQFF. For the CDR3, the DNA is TGCAGTGCTAGAGCGAGGAGGGAGTACTACAATGAGCAGTTCTTC.

This clonotype occurred many times. The V call is TRBV29-1, the J call TRBJ2-2, with TRBD2 identical over 7 bases. Germline CDR1 SQVTM, CDR2 ANQGSEA. Trimming took 6 bases from V and 1 from J; bases not matched to a gene: 17. There are 18 residues in the CDR3. The CDR3 nucleotides read TGCAGCGTGGGGCCGGGACTAAGTTATACTCTGAACACCGGGGAGCTGTTTTTT. Its translation: CSVGPGLSYTLNTGELFF.

The chain uses TRBV9 and TRBJ1-1, with a weak D call TRBD1 (6 bases). Trimming removed 0 bases at V and 2 bases at J, with 14 bases between. Germline lookup yields CDR1 SGDLS and CDR2 YYNGEE. This CDR3 is 16 amino acids long. In nucleotides, the CDR3 is TGTGCCAGCAGCGTAGCTATAGAGGGGGTTAACACTGAAGCTTTCTTT. Protein sequence: CASSVAIEGVNTEAFF.

DNA for the CDR3: TGCGCCAGCAGCCGCGAGGGGCAGGGGGGTACAACCCAGCATTTT. This translates into CASSREGQGGTTQHF. The chain links TRBV4-1 to TRBJ1-5; 7 bases fit TRBD1. The CDR3 runs 15 residues. The germline V gene has CDR1 MGHRA and CDR2 YSYEKL. The J segment lost 11 bases and the V segment lost 4 bases, leaving 14 bases of the junction unmatched.

In nucleotides, the CDR3 is TGTGCCAGCAGCCTCCTGGGGACAGGTCCCTACGAGCAGTACTTC. Protein: CASSLLGTGPYEQYF. The J gene is TRBJ2-7, the V gene TRBV28, with 8 bases matching TRBD1. J was trimmed by 2 bases and V by 6 bases; bases with no gene match: 9. This CDR3 contains 15 residues. CDR1 and CDR2 from the germline V gene are MDHEN and SYDVKM.

In this sample, this clonotype turned up a few times. This CDR3 reads CASSDLGLPTEAFF. CDR3 bases: TGTGCCAGCAGCGACCTGGGGTTGCCCACTGAAGCTTTCTTT. V is TRBV14 and J is TRBJ1-1; D ambiguous. Trimming took off 5 bases at V and 4 bases at J, with 14 bases between the two ends. The CDR3 covers 14 residues. CDR1 SGHDN and CDR2 FVKESK come from the germline V gene.

This clonotype appeared many times. J is TRBJ2-1 and V is TRBV2, with a possible D match to TRBD1 (5 bases). The CDR3 is made up of 18 amino acids. Trimming shortened V by 4 bases and J by 5 bases, and 24 bases separated the two germline ends. Germline-derived CDR1 and CDR2 are SNHLY and FYNNEI. The CDR3 coding sequence is TGTGCCAGCAGTGTTGATCCCGCAGGGCAAAGTGTGAACAATGAGCAGTTCTTC. It is translated as CASSVDPAGQSVNNEQFF.

The table lists this clonotype with a few counts. The gene calls are TRBV4-1 and TRBJ2-7; 12 positions match TRBD1. The V and J ends lost 2 bases and 2 bases, in that order; junction bases with no gene match: 1. CDR3 length equals 15 residues. Looked up from germline, CDR1 is MGHRA and CDR2 is YSYEKL. This CDR3 is CASSQRDRGPYEQYF. The DNA of the CDR3 is TGCGCCAGCAGCCAAAGGGACAGGGGGCCCTACGAGCAGTACTTC.